The clone carrying this T cell receptor (beta chain) was counted many times. Its antigen is still unknown. CDR1 and CDR2 (germline): SGHVT, SQSDAQ. V was pared by 2 bases and J by 3 bases, with 23 bases between. The CDR3 is 18 residues long. Preparing the TCRbeta library involved the use of unique molecular identifiers. TCRdb reprocessed the PCR reads via MiXCR and lists one record per CDR3 protein. The sample yields 200,000 or so distinct CDR3 sequences, roughly 6% seen once. This record comes from a study of T-cell reconstitution after alpha-beta-depleted transplantation in children. Broader study findings: Recipient T cells and thymic progenitors that survived were the source of the high TCRbeta diversity seen at day 60 in some patients. Reportedly, only several hundred clones from non-depleted graft cells drove alpha-beta T-cell counts at about two months. A year had passed since transplant, and T-cell counts and diversity by then came mostly from newly produced T cells.

The sequence was obtained from a girl less than two years old with combined immunodeficiency, due to receive a stem cell transplant. Here the sequenced sample was PBMCs, taken before TCRalphabeta/CD19-depleted stem cell transplant. V and J are TRBV7-4 and TRBJ2-7; no firm D call. The CDR3 protein is CASSLKGRPSDPYYEQYF. CDR3 in DNA: TGTGCCAGCAGCTTAAAAGGCAGGCCCTCAGATCCCTACTACGAGCAGTACTTC.